This T cell receptor (beta chain) stems from a study of response to subunit inactivated influenza vaccine. TCRdb redid the calling of the RT-PCR reads with MiXCR, one entry per CDR3 protein. The sample comprises just under 550,000 distinct CDR3 sequences, around 21% of which are singletons, and about 2.8% rests with the top ten. V lost 7 bases and J lost 0; bases outside the gene matches: 7. The CDR3 loop spans 16 amino acids. Germline lookup yields CDR1 MNHNS and CDR2 SASEGT. This sample also appeared in a second study, on T cells expressing NK-cell markers. As reported in that work: Libraries used 5'RACE template switching adding universal primer site and UMIs.

This clonotype was obtained from a man aged 45-60 years who received an inactivated influenza vaccine. The source was CD4+ T cells sorted from PBMCs, collected about 13 days after vaccination. The chain links TRBV6-1 to TRBJ2-3, with 10 bases identical to TRBD2. CDR3 in DNA: TGTGCCAGCATCGAGCGGGGGGGCCGTAGCACAGATACGCAGTATTTT. It is translated as CASIERGGRSTDTQYF.